One sample yielded the 26 T cell receptor beta chains listed below, sequenced in a study of shared T cell receptors in the human thymus. Data came from immunoSEQ multiplex PCR; TCRdb stores just in-frame clones and leaves some out. The data contain hundreds of thousands of clones, 95% of them singletons. The specimen was thymocytes. The receptors shown here come from a human donor.

V is TRBV19 and J is TRBJ1-4; D possibly corresponds to TRBD1 (5 bases). The CDR3 runs to 13 residues. Germline CDR1 LNHDA, CDR2 SQIVND (reference sequence). V gave up 3 bases and J gave up 7 bases, with 9 bases separating them. For the CDR3, the DNA is TGTGCCAGTAGTATGGCAGGGAGTGAAAAACTGTTTTTT. It translates to CASSMAGSEKLFF.

V gene TRBV5-5 combines with J gene TRBJ2-5; 10 nucleotides agree with TRBD1. CDR1 SGHKS and CDR2 YYEKEE come from the germline V gene (reference sequence). This CDR3 region has 15 residues. After removal of 5 bases from V and 3 bases from J, the junction contained 7 bases not matched to a gene. CDR3 sequence reads: CASRSRDRGKETQYF. DNA for the CDR3: TGTGCCAGCAGATCACGGGACAGGGGAAAAGAGACCCAGTACTTC.

This clone was found once. CDR3 DNA: TGTGCCAGCCTCGGACGCGGGGGCGAGGTAGTGAACACTGAAGCTTTCTTT. It yields the protein CASLGRGGEVVNTEAFF. The J gene is TRBJ1-1, the V gene TRBV2, with a possible D match to TRBD1 (6 bases). The CDR3 extends over 17 amino acids. The V end was cut by 8 bases, the J end by 0 bases, with 22 bases between. CDR1 and CDR2 from the germline V gene are SNHLY and FYNNEI.

The V call is TRBV10-3, the J call TRBJ2-1, with D unclear. The V gene's germline CDR1 is ENHRY and CDR2 SYGVKD. V was cut by 2 bases and J by 9 bases, with 8 bases left in between. The CDR3 extends over 12 amino acids. The CDR3 DNA is TGTGCCATCAGTGAGATAAATAGTGAGCAGTTCTTC. It is translated as CAISEINSEQFF.

This clone was detected once. The chain combines TRBV5-1 with TRBJ2-5, with 8 bases identical to TRBD2. The germline V gene encodes CDR1 SGHRS and CDR2 YFSETQ. V shed 4 bases and J 3 bases; nucleotides not matched to a gene: 8. The CDR3 sequence is 15 residues long. CDR3 DNA: TGCGCCAGCAGCATCTCCGGGACTAGAGAAGAGACCCAGTACTTC. Its translation: CASSISGTREETQYF.

This clone was picked up one time. The V gene is TRBV15, the J gene TRBJ2-2; D is unclear. Germline CDR1 is LNHNV and CDR2 is YYDKDF (reference sequence). This CDR3 comprises 15 residues. V lost 5 bases and J lost 5, with 15 bases in between. The CDR3 loop is CATSPSGWGTGELFF. In DNA, the CDR3 is TGTGCCACCAGCCCCTCCGGGTGGGGAACCGGGGAGCTGTTTTTT. The full variable domain, with the rest looked up from reference TRBV15 and TRBJ2-2, is DAMVIQNPRYQVTQFGKPVTLSCSQTLNHNVMYWYQQKSSQAPKLLFHYYDKDFNNEADTPDNFQSRRPNTSFCFLDIRSPGLGDTAMYLCATSPSGWGTGELFFGEGSRLTVL.

V gene TRBV5-6 combines with J gene TRBJ2-3, with TRBD2 matching 13 bases. V was pared by 5 bases and J by 1 base, with 13 bases of the junction left unmatched. Germline V lookup: CDR1 SGHDT, CDR2 YYEEEE. The CDR3 totals 19 residues. CDR3 coding DNA: TGTGCCAGCAGTTCGAGGACTAGCGGGAGTACAGGGGGCACAGATACGCAGTATTTT. This codes for CASSSRTSGSTGGTDTQYF.

The chain links TRBV14 to TRBJ2-1, with 8 bases that match TRBD1. CDR3 length: 14 residues. Germline CDR1 and CDR2: SGHDN and FVKESK. The junction had 7 bases not matched to a gene; V was cut back by 4 bases and J by 8 bases. The CDR3 here is CASSRTGQDHEQFF. The CDR3 coding sequence is TGTGCCAGCAGCCGGACGGGACAGGACCATGAGCAGTTCTTC.

In its sample, this clone was seen a few times. This sequence joins TRBV27 and TRBJ1-2; 8 positions agree with TRBD1. Germline V gene sequence: CDR1 MNHEY, CDR2 SMNVEV (reference sequence). The CDR3 length is 15 residues. J was trimmed by 6 bases and V by 0 bases; bases with no gene match: 6. The CDR3 protein is CASSLSGQGADGYTF. The CDR3 DNA is TGTGCCAGCAGTTTATCGGGGCAGGGGGCGGATGGCTACACCTTC.

Written as DNA, the CDR3 is TGTGCCAGCACTATTTGGTCTAGCAATCAGCCCCAGCATTTT. Translation gives CASTIWSSNQPQHF. The chain recombines TRBV6-1 with TRBJ1-5; unclear D gene. V lost 7 bases to trimming and J lost 0 bases, with 10 bases between them. The CDR3 is 14 residues long. CDR1 and CDR2 (germline): MNHNS, SASEGT.

This chain links TRBV19 with TRBJ1-2; D might be TRBD1 (5 bases). CDR3 length: 16 amino acids. Germline V lookup: CDR1 LNHDA, CDR2 SQIVND (reference sequence). Trimming shortened V by 5 bases and J by 4 bases, and 20 bases separated the two germline ends. Written as DNA, the CDR3 is TGTGCCAGTAGTGCTCAACACAGGACGCGGGGCTATGGCTACACCTTC. Translating gives CASSAQHRTRGYGYTF. Full variable domain (remainder filled in from reference TRBV19 and TRBJ1-2): DGGITQSPKYLFRKEGQNVTLSCEQNLNHDAMYWYRQDPGQGLRLIYYSQIVNDFQKGDIAEGYSVSREKKESFPLTVTSAQKNPTAFYLCASSAQHRTRGYGYTFGSGTRLTVV.

This chain uses TRBV28 with TRBJ1-3; 7 nucleotides agree with TRBD1. This CDR3 region has 15 residues. Germline CDR1 is MDHEN and CDR2 is SYDVKM. V lost 6 bases to trimming and J lost 2 bases; unmatched junction nucleotides: 7. The CDR3 sequence: CASSDRESPGNTIYF. Here the CDR3 DNA reads TGTGCCAGCAGCGACAGGGAGAGCCCTGGAAACACCATATATTTT. The full variable domain, with the rest looked up from reference TRBV28 and TRBJ1-3, is DVKVTQSSRYLVKRTGEKVFLECVQDMDHENMFWYRQDPGLGLRLIYFSYDVKMKEKGDIPEGYSVSREKKERFSLILESASTNQTSMYLCASSDRESPGNTIYFGEGSWLTVV.

This clone has just one count. CDR3 coding DNA: TGTGCCAGCAGGACTAGCGGGACTCTCTACAATGAGCAGTTCTTC. Its protein product is CASRTSGTLYNEQFF. The gene calls are TRBV6-1 and TRBJ2-1, with TRBD2 matching 11 bases. With V trimmed by 6 bases and J by 3 bases, 4 bases remained unmatched. Germline values: CDR1 MNHNS, CDR2 SASEGT. There are 15 residues in the CDR3.

This clone was detected a few times. The chain links TRBV4-1 to TRBJ1-1; D is perhaps TRBD1 (5 bases). Germline lookup yields CDR1 MGHRA and CDR2 YSYEKL. CDR3 length: 18 residues. The V end lost 4 bases, the J end lost 0 bases, and 21 bases lay between the germline ends. CDR3 sequence (DNA): TGCGCCAGCAGCCGCCCAAATGGCAGGGAGGGTTTGAACACTGAAGCTTTCTTT. It codes for CASSRPNGREGLNTEAFF.

V usage is TRBV7-2 and J usage is TRBJ2-7, with a possible D match to TRBD2 (5 bases). V was pared by 3 bases and J by 0 bases, with 12 bases between. This CDR3 has 15 residues. CDR1 and CDR2 from the germline V gene are SGHTA and FQGNSA. CDR3 amino acids: CASSFRAVSSYEQYF. DNA for the CDR3: TGTGCCAGCAGCTTCCGAGCGGTCAGCTCCTACGAGCAGTACTTC. Filled out from reference TRBV7-2 and TRBJ2-7, the complete variable domain reads GAGVSQSPSNKVTEKGKDVELRCDPISGHTALYWYRQSLGQGLEFLIYFQGNSAPDKSGLPSDRFSAERTGGSVSTLTIQRTQQEDSAVYLCASSFRAVSSYEQYFGPGTRLTVT.

This chain uses TRBV6-6 with TRBJ1-5; 7 nucleotides align to TRBD1. The germline gives CDR1 MNHNY, CDR2 SVGAGI (reference sequence). This CDR3 contains 14 residues. The ends lost 6 bases at V and 7 bases at J; junction bases unmatched: 9. The CDR3 DNA reads TGTGCCAGCAGGGGGGAGGGGGCAGGACAGCCCCAGCATTTT. Encoded protein: CASRGEGAGQPQHF.

The chain combines TRBV5-1 with TRBJ1-1; D is undetermined. From germline, CDR1 is SGHRS and CDR2 YFSETQ. The CDR3 covers 14 residues. Trimming cost V 0 bases and J 5 bases, with 11 bases left between them. CDR3 sequence reads: CASSLGRAWTEAFF. The CDR3 bases are TGCGCCAGCAGCTTGGGCCGGGCCTGGACTGAAGCTTTCTTT.

The V and J genes are TRBV4-2 and TRBJ2-2; no definite D call. Germline V gene lookup returns CDR1 LGHNA and CDR2 YNFKEQ. This CDR3 has 14 residues. Trimming pared 3 bases from V and 5 bases from J, leaving 10 bases between. The CDR3 nucleotides read TGTGCCAGCAGCCACCGAAGGGATACCGGGGAGCTGTTTTTT. It translates to CASSHRRDTGELFF.

V and J are TRBV7-9 and TRBJ2-3; D may be TRBD2 (6 bases). CDR3 length: 16 residues. V was pared by 5 bases and J by 6 bases, with 21 bases between. CDR1 is SEHNR, CDR2 FQNEAQ, per germline (reference sequence). CDR3 coding DNA: TGTGCCAGCAGCCTCGGGACTCCAGGGCGTTCGGATACGCAGTATTTT. Its protein product is CASSLGTPGRSDTQYF.

The V and J genes are TRBV5-8 and TRBJ2-2; D is possibly TRBD1 (6 bases). The length of the CDR3 is 15 residues. V lost 3 bases and J 6 bases, leaving 15 bases between the germline ends. In germline, CDR1 is SGHTS, CDR2 YDEGEE. This CDR3 is CASSSQGPRAGELFF. In DNA form, the CDR3 reads TGTGCCAGCAGCTCCCAGGGGCCTAGGGCCGGGGAGCTGTTTTTT. The whole variable domain, filled in from reference TRBV5-8 and TRBJ2-2, reads EAGVTQSPTHLIKTRGQQATLRCSPISGHTSVYWYQQALGLGLQFLLWYDEGEERNRGNFPPRFSGRQFPNYSSELNVNALELEDSALYLCASSSQGPRAGELFFGEGSRLTVL.

V is TRBV11-2 and J is TRBJ1-1; D is perhaps TRBD1 (5 bases). The germline gives CDR1 SGHAT, CDR2 FQNNGV. This CDR3 contains 13 residues. Trimming pared 0 bases from V and 5 bases from J, leaving 7 bases between. The CDR3 loop reads CASSLDGGTEAFF. CDR3 DNA sequence: TGTGCCAGCAGCTTAGACGGGGGGACTGAAGCTTTCTTT.

The chain combines TRBV9 with TRBJ2-7; D ambiguous. Trimming pared 3 bases from V and 2 bases from J, leaving 12 bases between. Germline V CDR1 and CDR2: SGDLS, YYNGEE. CDR3 size: 14 residues. CDR3 sequence (DNA): TGTGCCAGCAGCGGCCGCATATACCCCTACGAGCAGTACTTC. It yields the protein CASSGRIYPYEQYF.

J is TRBJ2-7 and V is TRBV19; 10 bases match TRBD2. J was trimmed by 2 bases and V by 7 bases; bases with no gene match: 5. Germline loops: CDR1 LNHDA, CDR2 SQIVND (reference sequence). The CDR3 runs to 14 residues. The CDR3 sequence: CASTTTSGTYEQYF. In nucleotides, the CDR3 is TGTGCCAGTACCACAACTAGCGGGACCTACGAGCAGTACTTC. Variable domain in full (rest from reference TRBV19 and TRBJ2-7): DGGITQSPKYLFRKEGQNVTLSCEQNLNHDAMYWYRQDPGQGLRLIYYSQIVNDFQKGDIAEGYSVSREKKESFPLTVTSAQKNPTAFYLCASTTTSGTYEQYFGPGTRLTVT.

This chain connects TRBV4-3 to TRBJ2-1; the D is unclear. The CDR3 totals 19 residues. Per germline, CDR1 LGHNA and CDR2 YSLEER. The V and J ends lost 1 base and 6 bases respectively, with 25 bases between them. The CDR3 nucleotides read TGCGCCAGCAGCCAAGGGGAATTCCGGAGTCTTTATAAGGCCAATGAGCAGTTCTTC. Translating it yields CASSQGEFRSLYKANEQFF.

This chain joins TRBV4-2 and TRBJ1-2; D may be TRBD1 (5 bases). V dropped 2 bases and J dropped 4 bases, with 17 bases sitting between them. Germline CDR1 is LGHNA and CDR2 is YNFKEQ. This CDR3 has 16 amino acids. The CDR3 sequence: CASSQTSDRGPYGYTF. The CDR3 DNA follows: TGTGCCAGCAGCCAAACTTCCGACAGAGGACCCTATGGCTACACCTTC.

The chain links TRBV2 to TRBJ2-7; TRBD2 agrees at 8 bases. This CDR3 is built from 16 residues. J gave up 2 bases and V 3 bases, and 9 bases lay outside the gene matches. The germline gives CDR1 SNHLY, CDR2 FYNNEI. CDR3 in amino acids: CASSDPDTSGTYEQYF. The CDR3 bases are TGTGCCAGCAGTGACCCCGATACTAGCGGAACCTACGAGCAGTACTTC.